This T cell receptor beta chain was sequenced for a study of glioma-infiltrating T cells after dendritic cell vaccination. Primers: 60 V beta forward and 13 J beta reverse. TCRdb keeps only in-frame clones here, not all; method: immunoSEQ multiplex PCR. The sample lists tens of thousands of clones; around nine tenths were seen once. Points on this clone: Its antigen remains unidentified.

Deletions cut 5 bases from V and 4 bases from J, with 21 bases between. Germline lookup yields CDR1 SEHNR and CDR2 FQNEAQ (reference sequence). The CDR3 has 17 amino acids. Study-wide results and caveats: Estimated pretreatment TIL content predicted outcome after dendritic cell vaccination. Only a small number of patients had complete blood and tumor samples.

Sequenced here: blood, sampled before dendritic cell vaccination. This chain connects TRBV7-9 to TRBJ1-5; TRBD1 is a possible D gene (5 bases). The receptor comes from a human donor with glioblastoma. The CDR3 reads CASSPGVGGSSNQPQHF. CDR3 DNA: TGTGCCAGCAGCCCCGGGGTCGGGGGAAGCTCGAATCAGCCCCAGCATTTT.